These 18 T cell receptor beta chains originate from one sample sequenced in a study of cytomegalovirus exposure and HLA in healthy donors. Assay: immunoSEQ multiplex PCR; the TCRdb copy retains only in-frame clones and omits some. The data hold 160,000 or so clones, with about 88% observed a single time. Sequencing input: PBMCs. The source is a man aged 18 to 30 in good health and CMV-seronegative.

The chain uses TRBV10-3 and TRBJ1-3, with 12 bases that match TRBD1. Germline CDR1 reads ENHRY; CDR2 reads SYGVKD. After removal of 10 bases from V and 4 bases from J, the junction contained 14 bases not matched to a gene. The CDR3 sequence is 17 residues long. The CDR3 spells CATLNLGQGAKGNTIYF. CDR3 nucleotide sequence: TGTGCCACCCTTAACTTGGGACAGGGGGCAAAGGGAAACACCATATATTTT.

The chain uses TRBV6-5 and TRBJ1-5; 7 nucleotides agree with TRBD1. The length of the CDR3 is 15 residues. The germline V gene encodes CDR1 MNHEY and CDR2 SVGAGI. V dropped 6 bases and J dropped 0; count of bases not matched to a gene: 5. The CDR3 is CASSPRQGSNQPQHF. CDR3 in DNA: TGTGCCAGCAGCCCGAGACAGGGTAGCAATCAGCCCCAGCATTTT.

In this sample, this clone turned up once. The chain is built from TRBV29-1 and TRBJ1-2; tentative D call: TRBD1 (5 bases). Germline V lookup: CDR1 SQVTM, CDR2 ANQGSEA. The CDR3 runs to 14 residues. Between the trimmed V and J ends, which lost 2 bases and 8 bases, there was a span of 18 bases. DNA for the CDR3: TGCAGCGTTGAAAGGGGTAGGGATCGTGAAGGCTACACCTTC. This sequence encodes CSVERGRDREGYTF.

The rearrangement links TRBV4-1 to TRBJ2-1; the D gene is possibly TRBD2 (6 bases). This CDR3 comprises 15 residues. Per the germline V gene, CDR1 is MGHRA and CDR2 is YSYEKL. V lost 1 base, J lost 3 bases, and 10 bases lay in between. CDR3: CASSQGDSGYNEQFF. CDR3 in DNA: TGCGCCAGCAGCCAAGGTGATAGCGGCTACAATGAGCAGTTCTTC.

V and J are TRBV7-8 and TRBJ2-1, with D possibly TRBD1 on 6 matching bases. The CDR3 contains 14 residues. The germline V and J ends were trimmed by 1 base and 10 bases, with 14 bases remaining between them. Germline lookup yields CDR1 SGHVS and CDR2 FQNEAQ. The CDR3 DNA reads TGTGCCAGCAGCTTAGTGCTGGGGGCTATAGAGCAGTTCTTC. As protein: CASSLVLGAIEQFF.

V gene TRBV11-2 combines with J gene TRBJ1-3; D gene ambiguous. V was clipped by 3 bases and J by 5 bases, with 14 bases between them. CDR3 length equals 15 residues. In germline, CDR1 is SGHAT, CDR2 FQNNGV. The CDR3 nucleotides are TGTGCCAGCAGCTTCGCCCGACTCGGGAGAAACACCATATATTTT. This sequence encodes CASSFARLGRNTIYF.

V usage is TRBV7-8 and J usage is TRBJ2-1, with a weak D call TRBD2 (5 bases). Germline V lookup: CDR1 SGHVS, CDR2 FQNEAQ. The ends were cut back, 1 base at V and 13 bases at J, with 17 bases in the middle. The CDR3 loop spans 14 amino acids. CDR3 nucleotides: TGTGCCAGCAGCTTAGGGGAGTCTCTGGGTAGTCAGTTCTTC. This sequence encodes CASSLGESLGSQFF. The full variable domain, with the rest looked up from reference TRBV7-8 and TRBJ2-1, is GAGVSQSPRYKVAKRGQDVALRCDPISGHVSLFWYQQALGQGPEFLTYFQNEAQLDKSGLPSDRFFAERPEGSVSTLKIQRTQQEDSAVYLCASSLGESLGSQFFGPGTRLTVL.

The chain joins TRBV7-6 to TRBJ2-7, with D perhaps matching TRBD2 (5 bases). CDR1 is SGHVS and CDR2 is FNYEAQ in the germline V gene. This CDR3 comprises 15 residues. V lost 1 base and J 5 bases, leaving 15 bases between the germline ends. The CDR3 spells CASSLVPGPGNEQYV. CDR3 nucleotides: TGTGCCAGCAGCTTAGTGCCGGGTCCCGGGAACGAGCAGTACGTC.

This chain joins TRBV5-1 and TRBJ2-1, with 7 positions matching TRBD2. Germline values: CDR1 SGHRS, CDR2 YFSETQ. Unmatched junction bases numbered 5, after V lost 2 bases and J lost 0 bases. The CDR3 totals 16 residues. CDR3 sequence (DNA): TGCGCCAGCAGCTTAATAGGCGGGAGCTCCTACAATGAGCAGTTCTTC. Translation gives CASSLIGGSSYNEQFF.

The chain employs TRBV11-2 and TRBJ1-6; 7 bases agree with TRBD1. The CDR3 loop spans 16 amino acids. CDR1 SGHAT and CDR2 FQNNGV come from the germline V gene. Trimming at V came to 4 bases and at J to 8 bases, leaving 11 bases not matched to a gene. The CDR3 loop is CASSSNKRGLDSPLHF. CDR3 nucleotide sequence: TGTGCCAGCAGCTCCAACAAAAGGGGGCTAGATTCACCCCTCCACTTT.

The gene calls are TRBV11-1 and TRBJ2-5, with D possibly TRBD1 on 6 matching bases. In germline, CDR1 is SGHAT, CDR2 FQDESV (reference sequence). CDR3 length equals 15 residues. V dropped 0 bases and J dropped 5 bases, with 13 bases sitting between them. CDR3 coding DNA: TGTGCCAGCAGCTTAGCAGGACAGTTCGTGGAGACCCAGTACTTC. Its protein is CASSLAGQFVETQYF.

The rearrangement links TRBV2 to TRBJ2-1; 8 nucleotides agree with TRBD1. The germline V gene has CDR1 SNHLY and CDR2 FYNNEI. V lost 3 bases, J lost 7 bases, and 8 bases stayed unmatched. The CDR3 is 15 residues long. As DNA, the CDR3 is TGTGCCAGCAGTGAGGCAGGGGGCCCTACTAATGAGCAGTTCTTC. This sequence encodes CASSEAGGPTNEQFF.

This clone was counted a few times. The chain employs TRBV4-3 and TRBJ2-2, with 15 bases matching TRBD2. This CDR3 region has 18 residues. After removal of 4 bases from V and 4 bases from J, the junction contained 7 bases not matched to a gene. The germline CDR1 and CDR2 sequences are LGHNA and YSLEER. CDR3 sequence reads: CASSPTGLAGGFTGELFF. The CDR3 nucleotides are TGCGCCAGCAGCCCAACGGGACTAGCGGGAGGTTTCACCGGGGAGCTGTTTTTT.

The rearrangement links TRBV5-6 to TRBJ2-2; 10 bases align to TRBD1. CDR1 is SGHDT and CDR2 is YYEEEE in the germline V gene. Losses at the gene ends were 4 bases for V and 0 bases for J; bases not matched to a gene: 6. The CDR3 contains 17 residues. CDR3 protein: CASSQVDRGPNTGELFF. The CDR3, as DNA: TGTGCCAGCAGCCAGGTTGACAGGGGGCCGAACACCGGGGAGCTGTTTTTT.

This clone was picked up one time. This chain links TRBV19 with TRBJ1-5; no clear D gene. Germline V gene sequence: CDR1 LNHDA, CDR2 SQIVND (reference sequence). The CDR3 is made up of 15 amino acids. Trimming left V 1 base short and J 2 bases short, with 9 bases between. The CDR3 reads CASSIGTRGNQPQHF. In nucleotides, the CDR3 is TGTGCCAGTAGTATAGGGACTCGGGGCAATCAGCCCCAGCATTTT.

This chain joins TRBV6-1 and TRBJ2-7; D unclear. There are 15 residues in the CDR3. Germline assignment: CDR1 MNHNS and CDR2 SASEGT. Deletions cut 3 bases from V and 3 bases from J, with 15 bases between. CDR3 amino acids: CASSDGGSLGYEQYV. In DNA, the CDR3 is TGTGCCAGCAGTGACGGCGGAAGCCTCGGCTACGAGCAGTACGTC.

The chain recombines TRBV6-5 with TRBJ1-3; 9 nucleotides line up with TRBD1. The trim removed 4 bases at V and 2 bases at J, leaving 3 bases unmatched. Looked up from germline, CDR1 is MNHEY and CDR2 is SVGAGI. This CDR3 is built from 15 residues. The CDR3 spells CASSWTGETGNTIYF. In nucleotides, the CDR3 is TGTGCCAGCAGTTGGACAGGGGAGACTGGAAACACCATATATTTT.

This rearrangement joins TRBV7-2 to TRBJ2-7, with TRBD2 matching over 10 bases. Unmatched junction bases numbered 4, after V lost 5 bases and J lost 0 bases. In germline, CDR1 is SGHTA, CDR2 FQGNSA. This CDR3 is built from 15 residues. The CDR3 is CASSPTSGPSYEQYF. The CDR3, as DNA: TGTGCCAGCAGCCCGACTAGCGGGCCCTCCTACGAGCAGTACTTC.